Each of the 32 T cell receptor beta chains below was sequenced from the same sample in a study of T cell responses to AZD1222 COVID-19 vaccine. The protocol was immunoSEQ multiplex PCR, while the TCRdb copy is restricted to in-frame clones and leaves out a portion. The data show 90,000 to 110,000 clones, more than 70% seen once. The specimen was peripheral blood, collected on day 0 of AZD1222 vaccination. These receptors originate from an adult in good health.

The rearrangement joins TRBV11-1 to TRBJ2-7, with 7 bases lining up with TRBD1. Per germline, CDR1 SGHAT and CDR2 FQDESV (reference sequence). V shed 5 bases and J 2 bases; nucleotides not matched to a gene: 6. This CDR3 is built from 14 residues. CDR3 sequence: CASSPWTGAYEQYF. CDR3 sequence (DNA): TGTGCCAGCAGCCCTTGGACAGGCGCCTACGAGCAGTACTTC.

The V gene is TRBV6-5, the J gene TRBJ1-2; D unclear. The CDR3 spans 13 residues. Trimming took off 4 bases at V and 1 base at J, with 7 bases between the two ends. Germline V CDR1 and CDR2: MNHEY, SVGAGI. The CDR3 loop reads CASSWTNNYGYTF. Written as DNA, the CDR3 is TGTGCCAGCAGTTGGACGAATAACTATGGCTACACCTTC.

The chain links TRBV27 to TRBJ2-5; TRBD1 matches at 9 bases. The germline CDR1 and CDR2 sequences are MNHEY and SMNVEV (reference sequence). V shed 5 bases and J 7 bases; nucleotides not matched to a gene: 14. The CDR3 length is 16 residues. CDR3 in amino acids: CASSPRWGQGGLTQYF. CDR3 nucleotides: TGTGCCAGCAGTCCCCGTTGGGGACAGGGAGGTTTGACCCAGTACTTC.

This chain connects TRBV2 to TRBJ1-5; maybe TRBD1 (5 bases). The length of the CDR3 is 13 residues. V lost 8 bases to trimming and J lost 4 bases, with 12 bases between them. The V gene's germline CDR1 is SNHLY and CDR2 FYNNEI. In DNA form, the CDR3 reads TGTGCCAGCGCAGGGCTGGAAAATCAGCCCCAGCATTTT. Residues: CASAGLENQPQHF.

V gene TRBV5-1 combines with J gene TRBJ1-3, with D perhaps TRBD1 (5 bases). The germline V gene has CDR1 SGHRS and CDR2 YFSETQ. CDR3 length: 16 amino acids. V was trimmed by 3 bases and J by 0 bases, leaving 13 bases between them. CDR3 residues: CASSSMGGTSGNTIYF. The CDR3, as DNA: TGCGCCAGCAGCTCGATGGGGGGGACCTCTGGAAACACCATATATTTT.

CDR3 DNA: TGTGCCAGCAGTGACTCGTTTGCTAGCACGGTCGATGAGCAGTTCTTC. Translating gives CASSDSFASTVDEQFF. V and J are TRBV6-4 and TRBJ2-1; D may be TRBD2 (5 bases). Trimming took off 0 bases at V and 8 bases at J, with 17 bases between the two ends. Germline CDR1 and CDR2: MRHNA and SNTAGT. This CDR3 contains 16 residues.

This clone appeared a single time. The V gene is TRBV7-3, the J gene TRBJ1-1; TRBD1 matches 8 bases. Unmatched junction bases numbered 10, after V lost 0 bases and J lost 4 bases. The germline gives CDR1 SGHTA, CDR2 FQGTGA. This CDR3 has 17 amino acids. For the CDR3, the DNA is TGTGCCAGCAGCTTAACCCCTCAGGGGGCGATGGCCACTGAAGCTTTCTTT. Protein: CASSLTPQGAMATEAFF.

A single count supports this clone. CDR3 nucleotides: TGTGCCAGCAGATCTCCGGGGGCGGGAAACACCATATATTTT. This encodes CASRSPGAGNTIYF. This chain joins TRBV28 and TRBJ1-3, with D perhaps matching TRBD1 (6 bases). V was clipped by 6 bases and J by 4 bases, with 13 bases between them. This CDR3 contains 14 residues. The germline V gene has CDR1 MDHEN and CDR2 SYDVKM.

This clone was seen just once. The CDR3 here is CASSILVLIGNEQFF. DNA for the CDR3: TGTGCCAGCAGCATCCTAGTCCTAATAGGCAATGAGCAGTTCTTC. This chain joins TRBV7-2 and TRBJ2-1, with D unclear. Germline CDR1 is SGHTA and CDR2 is FQGNSA. V lost 5 bases and J lost 6, with 17 bases in between. This CDR3 contains 15 residues. Variable domain in full (rest from reference TRBV7-2 and TRBJ2-1): GAGVSQSPSNKVTEKGKDVELRCDPISGHTALYWYRQSLGQGLEFLIYFQGNSAPDKSGLPSDRFSAERTGGSVSTLTIQRTQQEDSAVYLCASSILVLIGNEQFFGPGTRLTVL.

J is TRBJ1-6 and V is TRBV4-3; D is perhaps TRBD1 (5 bases). Trimming took off 0 bases at V and 7 bases at J, with 7 bases between the two ends. The CDR3 is 14 amino acids. Germline CDR1 is LGHNA and CDR2 is YSLEER. The CDR3 coding sequence is TGCGCCAGCAGCCAAGATTGGGGGAATTCACCCCTCCACTTT. This sequence encodes CASSQDWGNSPLHF.

In the case of this clone: Relative to the germline gene, one junction end is altered; a read error may explain this. This chain uses TRBV6-2 or TRBV6-3 with TRBJ2-1; TRBD2 agrees at 15 bases. The CDR3 length is 17 residues. Per germline, CDR1 MNHEY and CDR2 SVGEGT. For the CDR3, the DNA is TGTGCCAGCAGTTACACCACCGGACTAGCGGGAGGGCCAGCCCAGGTCTTC. The encoded protein is CASSYTTGLAGGPAQVF.

The chain links TRBV5-6 to TRBJ1-2; D unresolved. Trimming cost V 0 bases and J 0 bases, with 9 bases left between them. The CDR3 covers 15 residues. CDR1 is SGHDT and CDR2 is YYEEEE in the germline V gene. The CDR3 DNA sequence: TGTGCCAGCAGCTTGGTTGTCGCAGCTAACTATGGCTACACCTTC. As protein: CASSLVVAANYGYTF.

The chain couples TRBV7-2 to TRBJ2-3; the match to TRBD2 covers 9 bases. The CDR3 spans 15 residues. From germline, CDR1 is SGHTA and CDR2 FQGNSA. The trim removed 5 bases at V and 0 bases at J, leaving 3 bases unmatched. CDR3 DNA sequence: TGTGCCAGCAGCCGTAGCGGGAGTAGCACAGATACGCAGTATTTT. It is translated as CASSRSGSSTDTQYF.

This rearrangement joins TRBV7-2 to TRBJ1-2; no firm D call. The germline V gene has CDR1 SGHTA and CDR2 FQGNSA. The CDR3 covers 13 residues. V lost 8 bases and J lost 4, with 14 bases in between. The CDR3 here is CASASKAPYGYTF. The DNA for the CDR3 is TGTGCCAGCGCTTCCAAGGCTCCCTATGGCTACACCTTC.

This sequence joins TRBV7-9 and TRBJ2-7, with a weak D call TRBD2 (5 bases). Deletions cut 0 bases from V and 6 bases from J, with 6 bases between. The CDR3 extends over 12 amino acids. CDR1 is SEHNR and CDR2 is FQNEAQ in the germline V gene (reference sequence). CDR3 amino acids: CASSLAAGEQYF. Here the CDR3 DNA reads TGTGCCAGCAGCTTAGCCGCGGGCGAGCAGTACTTC.

This clone was picked up one time. The chain carries TRBV3-1 (or the pseudogene TRBV3-2) and TRBJ2-2; tentatively, D is TRBD2 (7 bases). In germline, CDR1 is LGHDT, CDR2 YNNKEL (reference sequence). V dropped 1 base and J dropped 6 bases, with 12 bases sitting between them. There are 15 residues in the CDR3. The CDR3 DNA reads TGTGCCAGCAGCCAAGTTCAGGGGAGGGCCGGGGAGCTGTTTTTT. Protein product: CASSQVQGRAGELFF.

This chain uses TRBV5-4 with TRBJ2-1, with TRBD1 as a possible D gene (7 bases). The V end lost 3 bases, the J end lost 9 bases, and 16 bases lay between the germline ends. The CDR3 runs 14 residues. Germline V gene lookup returns CDR1 SGHNT and CDR2 YYREEE (reference sequence). In DNA, the CDR3 is TGTGCCAGCAGCTGGGCCAGGCAGGGGGGTGAGCAGTTCTTC. Translated: CASSWARQGGEQFF. The full variable domain, its missing parts supplied by reference TRBV5-4 and TRBJ2-1, is ETGVTQSPTHLIKTRGQQVTLRCSSQSGHNTVSWYQQALGQGPQFIFQYYREEENGRGNFPPRFSGLQFPNYSSELNVNALELDDSALYLCASSWARQGGEQFFGPGTRLTVL.

The chain employs TRBV19 and TRBJ1-2; D gene uncertain. Per germline, CDR1 LNHDA and CDR2 SQIVND (reference sequence). Trimming took 3 bases from V and 7 from J, leaving 18 bases between them. The CDR3 totals 15 residues. Here the CDR3 reads CASSMGGFSLIGYTF. The CDR3 nucleotides are TGTGCCAGTAGTATGGGAGGGTTCAGTCTCATTGGCTACACCTTC.

This rearrangement joins TRBV7-8 to TRBJ1-1, with TRBD1 matching over 10 bases. V shed 5 bases, J shed 7 bases, and the junction held 19 bases outside the gene matches. The CDR3 contains 18 residues. The germline V gene has CDR1 SGHVS and CDR2 FQNEAQ. CDR3 loop: CASSPTVDRGLGRSEAFF. The CDR3, as DNA: TGTGCCAGCAGCCCGACTGTCGACAGGGGGCTGGGAAGGAGTGAAGCTTTCTTT.

The count of this clone is one. The chain joins TRBV5-1 to TRBJ2-3, with 9 bases that match TRBD2. Germline CDR1 reads SGHRS; CDR2 reads YFSETQ. J gave up 4 bases and V 5 bases, and 5 bases lay outside the gene matches. The CDR3 extends over 14 amino acids. The CDR3 spells CASSPRLAADTQYF. The CDR3 nucleotides are TGCGCCAGCAGTCCTAGACTAGCGGCAGATACGCAGTATTTT.

In this sample, this clone turned up once. The chain joins TRBV7-6 to TRBJ2-1; the match to TRBD2 covers 10 bases. Germline trimming cut 0 bases from V and 12 bases from J; bases unmatched to any gene: 8. This CDR3 is built from 15 residues. The germline CDR1 and CDR2 sequences are SGHVS and FNYEAQ. CDR3 in amino acids: CASSLAVQRGGWQFF. The CDR3 nucleotides read TGTGCCAGCAGCTTAGCGGTACAGCGGGGGGGGTGGCAGTTCTTC.

The chain has TRBV18 and TRBJ2-1, with D tentatively TRBD2 (5 bases). CDR1 and CDR2 from the germline V gene are KGHSH and LQKENI. V lost 2 bases, J lost 9 bases, and 20 bases lay in between. The CDR3 loop spans 16 amino acids. For the CDR3, the DNA is TGTGCCAGCTCACCATTAGGGTCCCCGGGATTAGGTGAGCAGTTCTTC. Its protein is CASSPLGSPGLGEQFF.

The J gene is TRBJ2-5, the V gene TRBV6-5; TRBD1 agrees at 7 bases. CDR1 and CDR2 (germline): MNHEY, SVGAGI. With V trimmed by 5 bases and J by 2 bases, 2 bases remained unmatched. CDR3 length: 13 residues. The CDR3 DNA reads TGTGCCAGCAGTACGGACAGGCAAGAGACCCAGTACTTC. It specifies CASSTDRQETQYF.

The rearrangement uses TRBV7-6 and TRBJ2-1; 11 nucleotides line up with TRBD2. The CDR3 runs 14 residues. Germline loops: CDR1 SGHVS, CDR2 FNYEAQ. Trimming removed 6 bases from V and 9 bases from J; junction bases left unmatched: 7. CDR3 nucleotides: TGTGCCAGCAGTCCGGGACTAGCGGTGCCTGAGCAGTTCTTC. Translating gives CASSPGLAVPEQFF.

The chain has TRBV19 and TRBJ1-5; D is unclear. V was trimmed by 3 bases and J by 6 bases, leaving 15 bases between them. Per germline, CDR1 LNHDA and CDR2 SQIVND (reference sequence). The CDR3 contains 15 residues. This chain's CDR3 is CASSIAGGLTQPQHF. The CDR3 DNA reads as TGTGCCAGTAGTATCGCTGGCGGGCTGACTCAGCCCCAGCATTTT.

This clone was picked up a small number of times. The rearrangement joins TRBV28 to TRBJ1-3; D gene ambiguous. The germline V and J ends were trimmed by 5 bases and 7 bases, with 15 bases remaining between them. Germline CDR1 MDHEN, CDR2 SYDVKM. The CDR3 length is 14 residues. CDR3 coding DNA: TGTGCCAGCAGTCCTTTAGATGTATTCAACACCATATATTTT. Its protein product is CASSPLDVFNTIYF.

The rearrangement joins TRBV7-9 to TRBJ2-5; D gene ambiguous. This CDR3 contains 12 residues. Trimming removed 5 bases at V and 4 bases at J, with 8 bases between. Germline-derived CDR1 and CDR2 are SEHNR and FQNEAQ (reference sequence). DNA of the CDR3: TGTGCCAGCAGCCCACTTCGAGAGACCCAGTACTTC. Translated: CASSPLRETQYF.

The V call is TRBV6-5, the J call TRBJ1-6, with D hard to call. The germline CDR1 and CDR2 sequences are MNHEY and SVGAGI. The CDR3 covers 16 residues. V was cut by 3 bases and J by 6 bases, with 15 bases left in between. The CDR3 nucleotides read TGTGCCAGCAGTTATAGGCCAGCAACAACTAATTCACCCCTCCACTTT. Its translation: CASSYRPATTNSPLHF.

The CDR3 DNA reads as TGTGCCACAATCCGGGACGAGCAGTACGTC. The encoded protein is CATIRDEQYV. The rearrangement links TRBV27 to TRBJ2-7; D unclear. Trimming removed 10 bases from V and 5 bases from J, with 9 bases in between. The CDR3 consists of 10 residues. Germline assignment: CDR1 MNHEY and CDR2 SMNVEV (reference sequence).

V is TRBV19 and J is TRBJ2-1, with 9 bases aligning to TRBD1. V shed 3 bases and J 4 bases; nucleotides not matched to a gene: 10. The CDR3 runs to 17 residues. Germline lookup yields CDR1 LNHDA and CDR2 SQIVND (reference sequence). The CDR3 is CASSMEQGASNYNEQFF. The CDR3 DNA sequence: TGTGCCAGTAGTATGGAACAGGGGGCCTCCAATTACAATGAGCAGTTCTTC.

The chain recombines TRBV18 with TRBJ1-2, with D perhaps matching TRBD1 (6 bases). Germline CDR1 reads KGHSH; CDR2 reads LQKENI. The CDR3 contains 15 residues. V lost 4 bases and J 4 bases, leaving 16 bases between the germline ends. The CDR3: CASSQLRTVIYGYTF. The CDR3 nucleotides are TGTGCCAGCTCACAACTAAGGACAGTTATCTATGGCTACACCTTC. The full variable domain, with the rest looked up from reference TRBV18 and TRBJ1-2, is NAGVMQNPRHLVRRRGQEARLRCSPMKGHSHVYWYRQLPEEGLKFMVYLQKENIIDESGMPKERFSAEFPKEGPSILRIQQVVRGDSAAYFCASSQLRTVIYGYTFGSGTRLTVV.

The chain is built from TRBV2 and TRBJ1-2; D is unclear. Germline CDR1 SNHLY, CDR2 FYNNEI. V was pared by 6 bases and J by 5 bases, with 10 bases between. The CDR3 runs to 12 residues. In nucleotides, the CDR3 is TGTGCCAGCAGGGCAGGACCTTATGGCTACACCTTC. Encoded protein: CASRAGPYGYTF. The variable domain in full, with the rest retrieved from reference TRBV2 and TRBJ1-2, is EPEVTQTPSHQVTQMGQEVILRCVPISNHLYFYWYRQILGQKVEFLVSFYNNEISEKSEIFDDQFSVERPDGSNFTLKIRSTKLEDSAMYFCASRAGPYGYTFGSGTRLTVV.